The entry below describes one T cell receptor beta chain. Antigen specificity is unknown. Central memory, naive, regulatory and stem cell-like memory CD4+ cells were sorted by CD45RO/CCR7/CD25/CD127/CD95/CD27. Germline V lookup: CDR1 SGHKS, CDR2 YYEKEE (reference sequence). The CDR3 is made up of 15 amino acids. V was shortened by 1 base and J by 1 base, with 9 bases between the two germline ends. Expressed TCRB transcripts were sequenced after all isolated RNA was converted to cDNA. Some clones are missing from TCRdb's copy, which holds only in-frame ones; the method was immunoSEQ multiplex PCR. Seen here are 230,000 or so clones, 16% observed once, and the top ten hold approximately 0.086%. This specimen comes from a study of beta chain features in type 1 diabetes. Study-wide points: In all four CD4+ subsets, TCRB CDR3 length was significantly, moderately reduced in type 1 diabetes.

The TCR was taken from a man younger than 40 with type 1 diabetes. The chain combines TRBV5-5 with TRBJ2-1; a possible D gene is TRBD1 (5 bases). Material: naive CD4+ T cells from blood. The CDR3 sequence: CASSLSYRSYNEQFF. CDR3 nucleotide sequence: TGTGCCAGCAGCTTGTCGTACAGGTCCTACAATGAGCAGTTCTTC.